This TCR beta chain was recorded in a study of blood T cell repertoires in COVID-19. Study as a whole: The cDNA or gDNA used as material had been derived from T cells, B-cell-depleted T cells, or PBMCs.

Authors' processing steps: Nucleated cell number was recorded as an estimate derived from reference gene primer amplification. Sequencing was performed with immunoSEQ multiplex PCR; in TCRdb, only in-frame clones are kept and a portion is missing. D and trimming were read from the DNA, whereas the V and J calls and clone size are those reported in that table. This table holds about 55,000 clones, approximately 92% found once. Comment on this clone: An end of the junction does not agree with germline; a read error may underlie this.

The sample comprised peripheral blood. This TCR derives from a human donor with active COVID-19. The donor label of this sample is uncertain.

The CDR3 nucleotides read TGTGCTAGCAGCCAGGGACAGGGATATGAGGATGAGCAGTTCTTC. This codes for CASSQGQGYEDEQFF. The rearrangement uses TRBV7-7 and TRBJ2-1; 9 bases match TRBD1. CDR1 is SSHAT and CDR2 is FNYEAQ in the germline V gene (reference sequence). This CDR3 contains 15 residues.